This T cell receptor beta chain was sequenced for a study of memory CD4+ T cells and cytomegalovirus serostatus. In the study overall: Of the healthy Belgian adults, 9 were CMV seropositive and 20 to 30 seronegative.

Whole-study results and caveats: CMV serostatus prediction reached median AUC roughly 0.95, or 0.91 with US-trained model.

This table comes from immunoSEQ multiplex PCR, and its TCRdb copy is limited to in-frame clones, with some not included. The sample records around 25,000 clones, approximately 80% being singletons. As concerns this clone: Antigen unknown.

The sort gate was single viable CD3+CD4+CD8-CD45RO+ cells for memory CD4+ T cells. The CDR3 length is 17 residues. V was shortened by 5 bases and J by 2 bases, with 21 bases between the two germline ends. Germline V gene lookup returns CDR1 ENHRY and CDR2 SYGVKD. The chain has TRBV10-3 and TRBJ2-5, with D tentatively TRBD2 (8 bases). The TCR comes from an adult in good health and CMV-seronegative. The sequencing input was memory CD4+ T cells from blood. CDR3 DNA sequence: TGTGCCATCAGTCCAAGGGGGCTGACTAGCGCTCAAGAGACCCAGTACTTC. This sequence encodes CAISPRGLTSAQETQYF.